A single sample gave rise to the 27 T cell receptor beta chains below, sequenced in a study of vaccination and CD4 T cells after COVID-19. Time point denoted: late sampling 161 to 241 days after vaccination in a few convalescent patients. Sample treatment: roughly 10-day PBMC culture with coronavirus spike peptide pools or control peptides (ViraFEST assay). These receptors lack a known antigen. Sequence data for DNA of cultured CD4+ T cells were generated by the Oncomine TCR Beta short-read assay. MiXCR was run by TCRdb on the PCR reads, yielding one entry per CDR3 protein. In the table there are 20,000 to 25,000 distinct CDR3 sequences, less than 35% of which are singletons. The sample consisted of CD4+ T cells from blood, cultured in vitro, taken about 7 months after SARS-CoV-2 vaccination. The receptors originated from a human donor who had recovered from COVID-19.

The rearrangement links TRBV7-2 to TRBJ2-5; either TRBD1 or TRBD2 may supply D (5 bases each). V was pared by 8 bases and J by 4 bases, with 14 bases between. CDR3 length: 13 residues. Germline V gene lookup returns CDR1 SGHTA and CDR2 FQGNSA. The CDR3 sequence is CASGATRGETQYF. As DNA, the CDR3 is TGTGCCAGCGGCGCTACTAGGGGAGAGACCCAGTACTTC.

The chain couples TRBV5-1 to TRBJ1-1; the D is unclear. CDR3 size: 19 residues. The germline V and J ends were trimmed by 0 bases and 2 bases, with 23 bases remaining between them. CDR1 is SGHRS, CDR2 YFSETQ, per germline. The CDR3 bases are TGCGCCAGCAGCTTGGAAGCAGTGCGGGGTGAGATCCCAAACACTGAAGCTTTCTTT. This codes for CASSLEAVRGEIPNTEAFF.

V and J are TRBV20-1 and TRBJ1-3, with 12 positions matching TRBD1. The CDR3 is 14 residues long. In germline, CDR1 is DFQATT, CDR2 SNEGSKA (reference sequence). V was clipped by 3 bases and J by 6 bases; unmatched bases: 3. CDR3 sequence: CSARSGQGANTIYF. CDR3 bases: TGCAGTGCTAGGTCGGGACAGGGGGCAAACACCATATATTTT.

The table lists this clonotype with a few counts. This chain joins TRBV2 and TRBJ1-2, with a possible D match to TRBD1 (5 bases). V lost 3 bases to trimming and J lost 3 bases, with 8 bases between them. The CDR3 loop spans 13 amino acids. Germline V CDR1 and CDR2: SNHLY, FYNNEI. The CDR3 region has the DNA TGTGCCAGCAGTGAGGGGACTGACTATGGCTACACCTTC. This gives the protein CASSEGTDYGYTF.

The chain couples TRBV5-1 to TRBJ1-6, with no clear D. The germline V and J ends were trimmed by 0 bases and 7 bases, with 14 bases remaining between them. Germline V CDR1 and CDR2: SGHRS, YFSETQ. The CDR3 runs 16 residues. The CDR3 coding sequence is TGCGCCAGCAGCTTGGGAACCGGGATGCAGAATTCACCCCTCCACTTT. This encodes CASSLGTGMQNSPLHF.

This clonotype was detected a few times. The DNA for the CDR3 is TGTGCCAGCAGTCGCGGGACAGGGGCTCAGCCCCAGCATTTT. It specifies CASSRGTGAQPQHF. This chain uses TRBV28 with TRBJ1-5; 10 bases align to TRBD1. Germline CDR1 and CDR2: MDHEN and SYDVKM. The ends lost 5 bases at V and 6 bases at J; junction bases unmatched: 4. The CDR3 is made up of 14 amino acids.

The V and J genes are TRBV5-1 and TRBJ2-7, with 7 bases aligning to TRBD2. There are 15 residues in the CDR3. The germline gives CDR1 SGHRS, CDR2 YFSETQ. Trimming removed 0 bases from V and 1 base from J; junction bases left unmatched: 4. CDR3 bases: TGCGCCAGCAGCTTGGTTTTGGGGGGGTCCTACGAGCAGTACTTC. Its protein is CASSLVLGGSYEQYF.

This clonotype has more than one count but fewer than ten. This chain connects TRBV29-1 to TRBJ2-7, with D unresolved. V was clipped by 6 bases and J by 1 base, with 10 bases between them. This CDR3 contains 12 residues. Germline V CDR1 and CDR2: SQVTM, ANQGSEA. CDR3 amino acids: CSVKVQSYEQYF. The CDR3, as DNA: TGCAGCGTGAAGGTGCAGTCCTACGAGCAGTACTTC.

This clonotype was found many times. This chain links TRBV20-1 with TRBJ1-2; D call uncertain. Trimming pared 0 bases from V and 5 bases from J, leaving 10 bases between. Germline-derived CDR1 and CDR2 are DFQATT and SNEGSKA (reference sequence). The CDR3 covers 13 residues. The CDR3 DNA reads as TGCAGTGCTAGAGATCGAGTCCTATATGGCTACACCTTC. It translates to CSARDRVLYGYTF.

CDR3 loop: CSARDRSYEQYF. CDR3 sequence (DNA): TGCAGTGCTAGGGACAGGTCCTACGAGCAGTACTTC. The chain uses TRBV20-1 and TRBJ2-7, with 7 nucleotides matching TRBD1. The junction had 0 bases not matched to a gene; V was cut back by 3 bases and J by 1 base. CDR3 size: 12 residues. Germline-derived CDR1 and CDR2 are DFQATT and SNEGSKA (reference sequence).

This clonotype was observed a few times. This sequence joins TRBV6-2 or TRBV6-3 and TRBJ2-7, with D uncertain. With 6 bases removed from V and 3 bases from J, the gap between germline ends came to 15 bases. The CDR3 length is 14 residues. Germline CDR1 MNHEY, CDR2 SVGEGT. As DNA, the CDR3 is TGTGCCAGCAGCAACTACTGGGGATTCTACGAGCAGTACTTC. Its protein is CASSNYWGFYEQYF.

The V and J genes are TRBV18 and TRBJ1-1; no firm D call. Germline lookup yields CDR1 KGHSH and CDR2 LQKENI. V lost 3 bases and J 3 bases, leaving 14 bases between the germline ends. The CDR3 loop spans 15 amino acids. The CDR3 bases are TGTGCCAGCTCACCGGCGACACCACCCTACACTGAAGCTTTCTTT. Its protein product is CASSPATPPYTEAFF.

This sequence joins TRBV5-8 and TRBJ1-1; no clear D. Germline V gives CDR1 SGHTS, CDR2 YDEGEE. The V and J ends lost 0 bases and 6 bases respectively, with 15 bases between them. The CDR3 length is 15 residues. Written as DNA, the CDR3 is TGTGCCAGCAGCTTGGGAAAGGGCAGATCGGCTGAAGCTTTCTTT. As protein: CASSLGKGRSAEAFF.

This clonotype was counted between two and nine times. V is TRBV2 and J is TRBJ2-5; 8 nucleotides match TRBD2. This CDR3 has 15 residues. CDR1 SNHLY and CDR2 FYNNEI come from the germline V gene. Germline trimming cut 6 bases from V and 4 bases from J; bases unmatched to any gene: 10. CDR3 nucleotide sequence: TGTGCCAGCAGGCCGTCATTCGGGGGGGGAGAGACCCAGTACTTC. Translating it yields CASRPSFGGGETQYF.

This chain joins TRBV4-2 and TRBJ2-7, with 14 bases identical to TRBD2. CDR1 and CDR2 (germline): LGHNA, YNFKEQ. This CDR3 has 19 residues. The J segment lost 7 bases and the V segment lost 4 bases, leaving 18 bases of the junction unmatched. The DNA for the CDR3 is TGTGCCAGCAGCCGGCGAGGACTAGCGGGGGGTCCTCAAAGAGGGGAGCAGTACTTC. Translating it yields CASSRRGLAGGPQRGEQYF.

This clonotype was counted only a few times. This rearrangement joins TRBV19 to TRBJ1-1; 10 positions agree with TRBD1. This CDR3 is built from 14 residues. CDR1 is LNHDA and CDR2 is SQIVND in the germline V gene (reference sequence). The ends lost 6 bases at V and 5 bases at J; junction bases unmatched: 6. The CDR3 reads CASSRDRGVTEAFF. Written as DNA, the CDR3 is TGTGCCAGTAGCCGGGACAGGGGTGTTACTGAAGCTTTCTTT.

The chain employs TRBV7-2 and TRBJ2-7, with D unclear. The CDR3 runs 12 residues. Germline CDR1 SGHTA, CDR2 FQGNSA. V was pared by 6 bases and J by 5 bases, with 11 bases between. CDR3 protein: CASSLTLDEQYF. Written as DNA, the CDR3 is TGTGCCAGCAGTCTAACGCTGGACGAGCAGTACTTC. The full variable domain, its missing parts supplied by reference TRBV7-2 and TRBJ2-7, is GAGVSQSPSNKVTEKGKDVELRCDPISGHTALYWYRQSLGQGLEFLIYFQGNSAPDKSGLPSDRFSAERTGGSVSTLTIQRTQQEDSAVYLCASSLTLDEQYFGPGTRLTVT.

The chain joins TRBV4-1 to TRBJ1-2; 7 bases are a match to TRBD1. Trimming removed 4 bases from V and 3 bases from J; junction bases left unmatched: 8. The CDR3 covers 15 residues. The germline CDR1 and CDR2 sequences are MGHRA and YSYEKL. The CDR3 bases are TGCGCCAGCAGCCTCCAAGGAACAGGGGACTATGGCTACACCTTC. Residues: CASSLQGTGDYGYTF.

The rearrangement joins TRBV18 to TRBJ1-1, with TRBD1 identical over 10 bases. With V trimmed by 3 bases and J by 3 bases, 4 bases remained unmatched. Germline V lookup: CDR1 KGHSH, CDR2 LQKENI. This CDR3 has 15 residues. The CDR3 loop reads CASSPGTGADTEAFF. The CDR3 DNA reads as TGTGCCAGCTCACCTGGGACAGGGGCGGACACTGAAGCTTTCTTT.

The CDR3 DNA reads as TGTGCCAGCAGCTTAACAAAGCGGGAGGTCGAGCAGTACTTC. Protein product: CASSLTKREVEQYF. V and J are TRBV7-2 and TRBJ2-7, with 9 bases aligning to TRBD2. CDR1 is SGHTA and CDR2 is FQGNSA in the germline V gene. There are 14 residues in the CDR3. The V segment lost 2 bases and the J segment 6 bases; nucleotides outside the gene matches: 5.

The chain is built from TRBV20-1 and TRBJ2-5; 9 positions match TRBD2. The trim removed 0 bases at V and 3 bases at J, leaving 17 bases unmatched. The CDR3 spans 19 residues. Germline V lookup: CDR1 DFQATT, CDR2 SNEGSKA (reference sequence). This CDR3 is CSARDVMRGGIAGEETQYF. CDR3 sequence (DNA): TGCAGTGCTAGAGATGTAATGCGGGGAGGGATAGCGGGAGAAGAGACCCAGTACTTC.

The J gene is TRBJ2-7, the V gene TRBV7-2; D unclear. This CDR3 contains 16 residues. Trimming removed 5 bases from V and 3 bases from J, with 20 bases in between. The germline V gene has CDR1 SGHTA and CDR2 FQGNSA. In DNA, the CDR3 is TGTGCCAGCAGCAGAATCAACCGACCGTCAAACTACGAGCAGTACTTC. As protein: CASSRINRPSNYEQYF.

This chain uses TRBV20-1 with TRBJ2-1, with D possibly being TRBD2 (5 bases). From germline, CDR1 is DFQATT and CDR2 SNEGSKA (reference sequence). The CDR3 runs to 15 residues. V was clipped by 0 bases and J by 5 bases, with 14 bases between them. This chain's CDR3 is CSARDQVAGDNEQFF. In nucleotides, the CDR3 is TGCAGTGCTAGAGATCAGGTAGCCGGGGACAATGAGCAGTTCTTC.

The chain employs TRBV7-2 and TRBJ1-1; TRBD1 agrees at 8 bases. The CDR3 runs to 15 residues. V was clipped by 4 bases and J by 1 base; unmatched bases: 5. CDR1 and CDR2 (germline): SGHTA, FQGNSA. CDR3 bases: TGTGCCAGCAGCTCCTATGGACAGGGGAACACTGAAGCTTTCTTT. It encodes CASSSYGQGNTEAFF.

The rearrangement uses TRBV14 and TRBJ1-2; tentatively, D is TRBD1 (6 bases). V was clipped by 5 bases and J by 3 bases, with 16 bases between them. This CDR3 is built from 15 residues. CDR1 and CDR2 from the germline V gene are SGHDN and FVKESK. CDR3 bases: TGTGCCAGCAGCAAAGGGGAAACAGGGTACTATGGCTACACCTTC. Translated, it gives CASSKGETGYYGYTF. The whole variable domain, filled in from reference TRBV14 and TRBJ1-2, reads EAGVTQFPSHSVIEKGQTVTLRCDPISGHDNLYWYRRVMGKEIKFLLHFVKESKQDESGMPNNRFLAERTGGTYSTLKVQPAELEDSGVYFCASSKGETGYYGYTFGSGTRLTVV.

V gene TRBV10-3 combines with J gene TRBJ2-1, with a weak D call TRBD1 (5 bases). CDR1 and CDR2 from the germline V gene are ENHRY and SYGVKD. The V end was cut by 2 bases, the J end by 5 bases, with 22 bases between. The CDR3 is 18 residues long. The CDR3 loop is CAISEPPNDSFGDNEQFF. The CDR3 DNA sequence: TGTGCCATCAGTGAGCCCCCCAATGACAGTTTTGGGGACAATGAGCAGTTCTTC.

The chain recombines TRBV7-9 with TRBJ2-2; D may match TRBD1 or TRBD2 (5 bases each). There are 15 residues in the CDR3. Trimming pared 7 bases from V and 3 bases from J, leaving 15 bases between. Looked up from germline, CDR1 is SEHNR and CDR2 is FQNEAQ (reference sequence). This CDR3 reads CASNRGVGDTGELFF. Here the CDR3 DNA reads TGTGCCAGCAACAGAGGGGTCGGGGACACCGGGGAGCTGTTTTTT.